The subject of this entry is one TCR beta chain. Unsorted PBMC contributed about 0.3 ug DNA, about 30,000 T cell genomes, to each replicate PCR. In the source study's methods: ImmunoSEQ sequences covered only the junction and lacked quality scores; filtering therefore differed. Sequencing was performed with immunoSEQ multiplex PCR; in TCRdb, only in-frame clones are kept and a portion is missing. The V and J calls and clone size come from that table; D and trimming were worked out from the DNA. The sample has about half a million clones, about 85% seen once. There were no recent acute infections or vaccinations among the donors, who were healthy HIV-negative adults. The junction had 5 bases not matched to a gene; V was cut back by 5 bases and J by 3 bases. The CDR3 runs to 15 residues. Germline lookup yields CDR1 SEHNR and CDR2 FQNEAQ (reference sequence). The data were taken from a study of shared clonotypes between healthy human individuals. For the study at large: The study drew on two women and a few men aged 18 to 49 as donors.

The source material was PBMCs. The TCR comes from a woman between 40 and 55 years old in good health. Some clones in this sample may be carry-over from other donors' samples. The chain carries TRBV7-9 and TRBJ1-5; 9 bases align to TRBD1. The CDR3 DNA follows: TGTGCCAGCAGCCAGGGACAGGGTTACAATCAGCCCCAGCATTTT. Residues: CASSQGQGYNQPQHF.